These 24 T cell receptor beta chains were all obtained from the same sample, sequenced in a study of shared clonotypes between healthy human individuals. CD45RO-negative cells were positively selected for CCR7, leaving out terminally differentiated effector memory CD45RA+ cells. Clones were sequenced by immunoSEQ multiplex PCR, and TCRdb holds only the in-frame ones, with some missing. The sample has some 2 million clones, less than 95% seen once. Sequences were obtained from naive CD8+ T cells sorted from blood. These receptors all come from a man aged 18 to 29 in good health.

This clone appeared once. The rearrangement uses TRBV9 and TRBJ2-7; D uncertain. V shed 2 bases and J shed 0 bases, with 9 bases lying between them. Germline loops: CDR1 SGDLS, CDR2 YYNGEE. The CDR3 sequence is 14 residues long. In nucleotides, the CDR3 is TGTGCCAGCAGCGTGACGTTAAGCTCCTACGAGCAGTACTTC. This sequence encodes CASSVTLSSYEQYF.

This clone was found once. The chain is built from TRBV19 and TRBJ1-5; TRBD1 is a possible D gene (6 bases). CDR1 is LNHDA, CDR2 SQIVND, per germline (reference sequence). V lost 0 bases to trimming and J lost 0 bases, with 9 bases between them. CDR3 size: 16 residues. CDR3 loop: CASSIDSDSSNQPQHF. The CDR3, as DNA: TGTGCCAGTAGTATAGATTCGGACAGTAGCAATCAGCCCCAGCATTTT.

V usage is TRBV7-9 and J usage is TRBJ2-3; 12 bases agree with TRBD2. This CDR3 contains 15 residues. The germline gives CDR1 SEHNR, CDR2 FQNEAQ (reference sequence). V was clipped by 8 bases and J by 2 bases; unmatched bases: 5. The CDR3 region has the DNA TGTGCCAGCGGTCTAGCGGGGGGGTCCACAGATACGCAGTATTTT. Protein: CASGLAGGSTDTQYF.

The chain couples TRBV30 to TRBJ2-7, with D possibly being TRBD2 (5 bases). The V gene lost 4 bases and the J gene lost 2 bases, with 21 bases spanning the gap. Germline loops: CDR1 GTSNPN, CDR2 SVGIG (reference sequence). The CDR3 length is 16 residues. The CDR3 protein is CAWTPTEGLAAYEQYF. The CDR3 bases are TGTGCCTGGACCCCTACTGAGGGTCTGGCTGCCTACGAGCAGTACTTC. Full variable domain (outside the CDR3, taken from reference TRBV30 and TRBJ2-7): SQTIHQWPATLVQPVGSPLSLECTVEGTSNPNLYWYRQAAGRGLQLLFYSVGIGQISSEVPQNLSASRPQDRQFILSSKKLLLSDSGFYLCAWTPTEGLAAYEQYFGPGTRLTVT.

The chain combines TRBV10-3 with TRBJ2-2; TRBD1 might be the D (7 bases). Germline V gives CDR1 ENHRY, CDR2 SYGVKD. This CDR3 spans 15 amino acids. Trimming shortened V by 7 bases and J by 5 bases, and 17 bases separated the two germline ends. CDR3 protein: CAITPGGGGTGELFF. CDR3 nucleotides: TGTGCCATCACTCCCGGAGGGGGCGGGACCGGGGAGCTGTTTTTT.

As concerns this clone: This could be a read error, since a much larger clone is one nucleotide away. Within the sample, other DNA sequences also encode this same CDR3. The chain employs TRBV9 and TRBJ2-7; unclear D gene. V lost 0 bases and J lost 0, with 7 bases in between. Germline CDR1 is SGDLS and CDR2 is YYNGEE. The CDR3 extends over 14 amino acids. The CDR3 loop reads CASSVGGSSYEQYF. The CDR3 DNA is TGTGCCAGCAGCGTAGGCGGAAGCTCCTACGAGCAGTACTTC.

The CDR3 nucleotides are TGTGCCAGCAACCCCCTAGGTTACCTTTACAATGAGCAGTTCTTC. Residues: CASNPLGYLYNEQFF. This chain joins TRBV6-6 and TRBJ2-1; D unresolved. The V and J ends lost 7 bases and 4 bases respectively, with 17 bases between them. The CDR3 totals 15 residues. Germline-derived CDR1 and CDR2 are MNHNY and SVGAGI (reference sequence).

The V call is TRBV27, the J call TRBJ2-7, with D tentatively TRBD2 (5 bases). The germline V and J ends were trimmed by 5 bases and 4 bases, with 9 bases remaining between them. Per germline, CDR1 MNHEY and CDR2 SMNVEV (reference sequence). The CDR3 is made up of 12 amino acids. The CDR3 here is CASSRDLYEQYF. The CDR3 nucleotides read TGTGCCAGCAGTCGGGATTTGTACGAGCAGTACTTC.

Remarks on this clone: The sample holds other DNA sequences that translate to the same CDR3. CDR3 nucleotides: TGTGCCAGCAGTTACTCTGCATCGGTGGGAGGCTACACCTTC. Its translation: CASSYSASVGGYTF. The rearrangement joins TRBV6-5 to TRBJ1-2; D call uncertain. The V gene's germline CDR1 is MNHEY and CDR2 SVGAGI. This CDR3 contains 14 residues. Trimming cost V 0 bases and J 8 bases, with 13 bases left between them.

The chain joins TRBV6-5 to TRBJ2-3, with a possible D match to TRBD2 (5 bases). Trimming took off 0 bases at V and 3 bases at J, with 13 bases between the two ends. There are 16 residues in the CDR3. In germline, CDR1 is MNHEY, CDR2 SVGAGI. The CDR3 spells CASSYSELRGTDTQYF. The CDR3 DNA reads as TGTGCCAGCAGTTACTCCGAGCTAAGAGGGACAGATACGCAGTATTTT.

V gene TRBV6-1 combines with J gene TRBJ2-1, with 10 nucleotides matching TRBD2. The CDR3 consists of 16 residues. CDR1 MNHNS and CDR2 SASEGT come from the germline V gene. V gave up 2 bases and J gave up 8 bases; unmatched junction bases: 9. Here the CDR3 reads CASSERFTSGIHEQFF. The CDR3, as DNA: TGTGCCAGCAGTGAAAGGTTTACTAGCGGGATACATGAGCAGTTCTTC.

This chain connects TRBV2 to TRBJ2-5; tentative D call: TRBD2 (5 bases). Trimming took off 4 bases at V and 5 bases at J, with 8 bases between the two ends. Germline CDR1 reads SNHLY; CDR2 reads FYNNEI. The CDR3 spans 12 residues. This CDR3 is CASSASSETQYF. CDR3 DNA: TGTGCCAGCAGTGCTAGCTCGGAGACCCAGTACTTC.

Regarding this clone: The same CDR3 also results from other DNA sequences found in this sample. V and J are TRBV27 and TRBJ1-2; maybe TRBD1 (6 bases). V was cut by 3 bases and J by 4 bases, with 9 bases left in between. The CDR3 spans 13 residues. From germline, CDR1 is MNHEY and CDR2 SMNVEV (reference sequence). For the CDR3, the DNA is TGTGCCAGCAGTTTCGGACAGACCTATGGCTACACCTTC. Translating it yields CASSFGQTYGYTF.

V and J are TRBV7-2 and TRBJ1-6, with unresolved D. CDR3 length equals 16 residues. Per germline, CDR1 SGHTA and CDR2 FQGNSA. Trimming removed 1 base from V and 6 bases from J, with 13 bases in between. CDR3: CASSLVDFQANSPLHF. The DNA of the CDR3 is TGTGCCAGCAGCTTAGTTGATTTCCAGGCTAATTCACCCCTCCACTTT.

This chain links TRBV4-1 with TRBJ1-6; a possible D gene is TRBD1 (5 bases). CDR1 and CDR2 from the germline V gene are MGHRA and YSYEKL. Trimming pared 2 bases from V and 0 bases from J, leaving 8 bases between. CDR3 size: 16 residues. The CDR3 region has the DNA TGCGCCAGCAGCCAACTGGGGGGCTCCTATAATTCACCCCTCCACTTT. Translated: CASSQLGGSYNSPLHF.

CDR3 loop: CASSMGTGMNTEAFF. CDR3 bases: TGTGCCAGTAGTATGGGAACAGGGATGAACACTGAAGCTTTCTTT. The chain recombines TRBV19 with TRBJ1-1, with D possibly being TRBD1 (6 bases). From germline, CDR1 is LNHDA and CDR2 SQIVND (reference sequence). Trimming removed 3 bases at V and 0 bases at J, with 11 bases between. The CDR3 is made up of 15 amino acids. Complete variable domain (other parts from reference TRBV19 and TRBJ1-1): DGGITQSPKYLFRKEGQNVTLSCEQNLNHDAMYWYRQDPGQGLRLIYYSQIVNDFQKGDIAEGYSVSREKKESFPLTVTSAQKNPTAFYLCASSMGTGMNTEAFFGQGTRLTVV.

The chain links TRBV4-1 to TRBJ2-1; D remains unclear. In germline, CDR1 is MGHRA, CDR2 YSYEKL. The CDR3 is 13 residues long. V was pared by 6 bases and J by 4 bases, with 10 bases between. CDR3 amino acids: CASSYNFYNEQFF. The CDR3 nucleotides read TGCGCCAGCAGTTACAACTTTTACAATGAGCAGTTCTTC.

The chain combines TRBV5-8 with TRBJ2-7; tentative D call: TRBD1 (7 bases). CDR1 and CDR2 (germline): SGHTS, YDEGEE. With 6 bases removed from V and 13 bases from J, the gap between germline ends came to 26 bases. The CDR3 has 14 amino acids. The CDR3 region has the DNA TGTGCCAGCAAATGGGAGGAGGGGGCGGACAGGACTTACTTC. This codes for CASKWEEGADRTYF.

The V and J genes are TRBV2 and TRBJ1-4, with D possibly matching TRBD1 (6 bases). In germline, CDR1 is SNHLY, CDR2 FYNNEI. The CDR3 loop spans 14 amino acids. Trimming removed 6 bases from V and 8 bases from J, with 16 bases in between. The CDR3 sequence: CASRGLGAEEKLFF. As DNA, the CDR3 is TGTGCCAGCAGGGGTTTGGGGGCAGAGGAAAAACTGTTTTTT.

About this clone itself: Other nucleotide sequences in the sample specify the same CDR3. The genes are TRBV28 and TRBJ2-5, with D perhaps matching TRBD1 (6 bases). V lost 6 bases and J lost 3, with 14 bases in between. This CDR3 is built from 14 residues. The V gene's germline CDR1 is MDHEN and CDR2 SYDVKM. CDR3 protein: CASSPQGLEETQYF. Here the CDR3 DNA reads TGTGCCAGCAGCCCACAGGGTTTAGAAGAGACCCAGTACTTC.

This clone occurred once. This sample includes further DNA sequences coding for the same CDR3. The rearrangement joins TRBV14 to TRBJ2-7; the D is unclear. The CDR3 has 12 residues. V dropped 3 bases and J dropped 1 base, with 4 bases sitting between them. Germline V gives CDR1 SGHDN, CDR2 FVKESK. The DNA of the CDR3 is TGTGCCAGCAGCCAGGGTTCCTACGAGCAGTACTTC. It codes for CASSQGSYEQYF.

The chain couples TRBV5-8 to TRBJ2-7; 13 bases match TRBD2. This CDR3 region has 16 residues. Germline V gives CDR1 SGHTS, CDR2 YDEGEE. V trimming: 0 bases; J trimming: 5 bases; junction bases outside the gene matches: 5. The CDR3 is CASSLVEGLAGNEQYF. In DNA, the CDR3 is TGTGCCAGCAGCTTGGTTGAGGGACTAGCGGGGAACGAGCAGTACTTC.

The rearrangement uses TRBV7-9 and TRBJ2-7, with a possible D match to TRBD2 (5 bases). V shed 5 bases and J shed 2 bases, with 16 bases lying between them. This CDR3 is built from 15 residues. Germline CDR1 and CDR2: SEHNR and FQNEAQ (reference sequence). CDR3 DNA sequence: TGTGCCAGCAGCACCGCCGGACTGCCGCCCTACGAGCAGTACTTC. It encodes CASSTAGLPPYEQYF.

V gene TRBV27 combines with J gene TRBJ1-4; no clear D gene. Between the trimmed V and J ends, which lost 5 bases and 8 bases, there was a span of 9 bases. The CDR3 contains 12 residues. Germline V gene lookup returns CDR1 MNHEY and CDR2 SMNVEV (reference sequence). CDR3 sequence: CASSNGREKLFF. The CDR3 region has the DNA TGTGCCAGCAGTAACGGGAGGGAAAAACTGTTTTTT.